This T cell receptor beta chain is drawn from a study of blood T cell repertoires in COVID-19. Study-wide context: Nucleic acid was either cDNA or gDNA, and it came from T cells, B-cell-depleted T cells, or PBMCs.

The CDR3 length is 14 residues. CDR1 and CDR2 from the germline V gene are SQVTM and ANQGSEA. V was clipped by 8 bases and J by 6 bases; unmatched bases: 10. Libraries were prepared by immunoSEQ multiplex PCR; TCRdb keeps only in-frame clonotypes and omits some of them. The sample shows roughly 80,000 clones, around 80% of them seen only once. This clone was recorded once. This clonotype was sampled from a woman in her sixties with acute or convalescent COVID-19. The chain combines TRBV29-1 with TRBJ2-1; 10 bases map to TRBD1. Material: peripheral blood. CDR3: CSLRGGTGANEQFF. CDR3 bases: TGCAGCCTCCGGGGAGGGACAGGGGCCAATGAGCAGTTCTTC.